The subject of this entry is one T cell receptor (beta chain). The data were taken from a study of blood T cell repertoires in COVID-19. Overall study context: Researchers got acute and convalescent COVID-19 samples from the United States, Italy and Spain. T cells, B-cell-depleted T cells, or PBMCs supplied cDNA or gDNA.

The assay was immunoSEQ multiplex PCR, and TCRdb's table has in-frame clones only and misses some. Among 200,000 to 250,000 clones listed, around 86% were seen once. The CDR3 loop spans 16 amino acids. V dropped 5 bases and J dropped 7; count of bases not matched to a gene: 11. From germline, CDR1 is MDHEN and CDR2 SYDVKM. The chain recombines TRBV28 with TRBJ1-2; 12 bases map to TRBD1. The receptor was derived from a man at least 80 years old with acute or convalescent COVID-19. The source material was peripheral blood. The CDR3 DNA reads TGTGCCAGCAGTCGACCTCCGGGACAGGGGGCGAGTGGCTACACCTTC. Translated, it gives CASSRPPGQGASGYTF.